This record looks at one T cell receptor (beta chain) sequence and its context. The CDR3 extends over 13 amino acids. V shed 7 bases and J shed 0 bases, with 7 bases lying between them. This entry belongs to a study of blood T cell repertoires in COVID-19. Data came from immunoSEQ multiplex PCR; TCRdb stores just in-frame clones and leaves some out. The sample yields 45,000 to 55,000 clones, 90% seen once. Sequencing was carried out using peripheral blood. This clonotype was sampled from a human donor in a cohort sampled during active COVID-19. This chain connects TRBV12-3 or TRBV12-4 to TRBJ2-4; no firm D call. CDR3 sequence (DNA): TGTGCCAGCAAGCCCCCAGCCAAAAACATTCAGTACTTC. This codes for CASKPPAKNIQYF.